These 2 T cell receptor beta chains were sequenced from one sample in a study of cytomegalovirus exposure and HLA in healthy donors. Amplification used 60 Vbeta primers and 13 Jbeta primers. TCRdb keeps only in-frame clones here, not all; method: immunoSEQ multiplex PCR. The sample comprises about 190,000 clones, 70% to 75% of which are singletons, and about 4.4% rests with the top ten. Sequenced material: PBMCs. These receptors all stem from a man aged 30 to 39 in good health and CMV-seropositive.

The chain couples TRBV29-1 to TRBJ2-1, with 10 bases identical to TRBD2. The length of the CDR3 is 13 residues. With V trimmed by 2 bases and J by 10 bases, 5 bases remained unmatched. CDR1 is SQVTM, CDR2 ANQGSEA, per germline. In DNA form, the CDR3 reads TGCAGCGTTGAAACCGGACTAGCGGTGGAGCAGTTCTTC. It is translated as CSVETGLAVEQFF.

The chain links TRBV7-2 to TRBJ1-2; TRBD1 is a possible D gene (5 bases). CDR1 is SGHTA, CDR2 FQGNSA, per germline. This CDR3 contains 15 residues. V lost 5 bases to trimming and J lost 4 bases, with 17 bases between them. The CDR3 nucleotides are TGTGCCAGCAGCCCGGGTGCAGGGAGGTCCTATGGCTACACCTTC. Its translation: CASSPGAGRSYGYTF.